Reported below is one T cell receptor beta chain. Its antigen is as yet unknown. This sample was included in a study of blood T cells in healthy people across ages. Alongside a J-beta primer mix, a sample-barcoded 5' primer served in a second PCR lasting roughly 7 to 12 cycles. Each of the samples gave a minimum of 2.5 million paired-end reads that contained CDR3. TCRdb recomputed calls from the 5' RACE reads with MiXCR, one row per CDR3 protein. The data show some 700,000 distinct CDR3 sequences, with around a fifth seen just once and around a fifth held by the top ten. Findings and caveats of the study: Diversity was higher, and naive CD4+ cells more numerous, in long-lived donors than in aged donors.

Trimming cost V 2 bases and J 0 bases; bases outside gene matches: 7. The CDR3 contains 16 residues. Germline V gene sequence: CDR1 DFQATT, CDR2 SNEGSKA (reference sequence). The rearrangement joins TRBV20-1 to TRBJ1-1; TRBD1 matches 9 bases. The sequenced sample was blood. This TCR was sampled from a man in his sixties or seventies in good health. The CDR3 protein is CSARPPGTGLNTEAFF. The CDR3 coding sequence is TGCAGTGCTAGACCCCCCGGGACAGGGCTGAACACTGAAGCTTTCTTT.